This TCR beta chain comes out of a study of chemoradiotherapy in HPV16-positive cancers. Looking at the study overall: Candidate HPV-specific T-cell clones and common TCR motifs came from functional assays in two HPV16-positive patients. Study-wide results and limits: Candidate HPV-specific clones and E7-related TCR motifs grew in tumor during treatment.

A few counts support this clone. What it binds is unknown. From germline, CDR1 is KGHSH and CDR2 LQKENI. This CDR3 is 14 amino acids long. Trimming shortened V by 1 base and J by 3 bases, and 9 bases separated the two germline ends. The repertoire was sequenced with immunoSEQ multiplex PCR; TCRdb's copy has only in-frame clones and lacks some. The sample yields 9,500 to 15,000 clones, about 77% seen once. This chain links TRBV18 with TRBJ1-2; D gene unclear. This clonotype originated in a human donor with HPV-associated anogenital cancer. The biological material was taken from a patient who underwent chemoradiotherapy. The CDR3 spells CASSPRGKDYGYTF. The CDR3 region has the DNA TGTGCCAGCTCACCACGGGGAAAGGACTATGGCTACACCTTC.